This TCR beta chain was sequenced during a study of CD8 T cells in Susac syndrome. Whole-study context: Sequencing included Susac syndrome patients, roughly six of them with active disease and under 10 in remission.

For this clonotype: Its antigen is undetermined.

Findings and caveats of the study: Susac syndrome CD8+ repertoires were clonally expanded, most strongly in CD8+ TEMRA cells.

This CDR3 has 14 residues. Germline V CDR1 and CDR2: DFQATT, SNEGSKA (reference sequence). The V and J ends lost 3 bases and 5 bases, in that order; junction bases with no gene match: 8. It was with random hexamers that about 0.45 to 1 ug RNA was reverse transcribed. TCRdb recomputed calls from the immunoSEQ multiplex PCR reads with MiXCR, one row per CDR3 protein. In the table there are about 53,000 distinct CDR3 sequences, around 95% of which are singletons. This TCR derives from a human donor with Susac syndrome. V and J are TRBV20-1 and TRBJ2-7; TRBD1 agrees at 9 bases. Sequencing input: CD8+ T cells from PBMCs. The CDR3 region is CSASRQGDSHEQYF. DNA for the CDR3: TGCAGTGCTAGTCGACAGGGGGATTCCCACGAGCAGTACTTC.